The source of this T cell receptor (beta chain) is a study of shared clonotypes between healthy human individuals. In the study overall: Donor ages ranged 18 to 49 years: a couple of women, a few men. General study results and limits: Sharing of clonotypes among donors was expected to vary with sequencing depth.

It was about 0.3 ug DNA, some 28,000 T cell genomes, that went into each replicate PCR of unsorted PBMC. Per the authors' pipeline: ImmunoSEQ yielded junction-only sequences lacking quality scores, so filtering differed. Data came from immunoSEQ multiplex PCR; TCRdb stores just in-frame clones and leaves some out. V, J and clone size reflect that table, while D and trimming were determined from the DNA. The sample has 450,000 to 500,000 clones, about 78% seen once; the top ten hold approximately 12%. Trimming cost V 9 bases and J 2 bases, with 13 bases left between them. This CDR3 is 13 amino acids long. Germline CDR1 is SNHLY and CDR2 is FYNNEI. To note about this clone: The antigen remains undetermined.

The source is a woman aged 40-49 years in good health. Some clones in this sample may be carry-over from other donors' samples. The rearrangement joins TRBV2 to TRBJ2-5, with D possibly matching TRBD2 (6 bases). Material: PBMCs. CDR3 DNA: TGTGCCAGTTTCGCCGGGGGACAAGAGACCCAGTACTTC. Translation: CASFAGGQETQYF.